The 7 T cell receptor beta chains given below trace back to one sample, sequenced in a study of T cell changes during pregnancy in multiple sclerosis. Libraries were prepared by immunoSEQ multiplex PCR; TCRdb keeps only in-frame clonotypes and omits some of them. The sample shows approximately 63,000 clones, over 90% of them seen only once. The sample here was CD8+ T cells from peripheral blood mononuclear cells, taken in the third trimester of pregnancy. These receptors were collected from a female donor with multiple sclerosis, enrolled in a pregnancy study.

The V gene is TRBV19, the J gene TRBJ2-7, with 10 bases fitting TRBD2. The CDR3 is made up of 15 amino acids. V shed 5 bases and J 4 bases; nucleotides not matched to a gene: 8. Germline loops: CDR1 LNHDA, CDR2 SQIVND (reference sequence). For the CDR3, the DNA is TGTGCCAGTAGTGGGGGCACTAGCGGGATTTACGAGCAGTACTTC. Translation gives CASSGGTSGIYEQYF.

The chain joins TRBV6-5 to TRBJ1-2; 8 nucleotides line up with TRBD1. Trimming removed 0 bases from V and 6 bases from J; junction bases left unmatched: 9. The CDR3 contains 16 residues. The germline gives CDR1 MNHEY, CDR2 SVGAGI. The CDR3 is CASSYSRQGHRHGYTF. CDR3 sequence (DNA): TGTGCCAGCAGTTACTCCCGACAGGGGCATCGGCATGGCTACACCTTC.

V is TRBV19 and J is TRBJ2-7; the D gene is possibly TRBD2 (6 bases). Germline V gives CDR1 LNHDA, CDR2 SQIVND (reference sequence). The CDR3 runs to 14 residues. Trimming left V 5 bases short and J 6 bases short, with 17 bases between. CDR3 in DNA: TGTGCCAGTAGTCCCCGGACTACCACGGGCGAGCAGTACTTC. Amino acids: CASSPRTTTGEQYF.

The chain has TRBV7-9 and TRBJ2-5; 9 bases fit TRBD2. The V segment lost 6 bases and the J segment 1 base; nucleotides outside the gene matches: 3. The CDR3 has 14 amino acids. Germline V lookup: CDR1 SEHNR, CDR2 FQNEAQ (reference sequence). The chain's CDR3 is CASRGREGQETQYF. In DNA, the CDR3 is TGTGCCAGCAGAGGGCGGGAGGGCCAAGAGACCCAGTACTTC.

For the CDR3, the DNA is TGCGCCAGCAGCCAAGATCGAGTCGGCAGGGGGAATAGCAATCAGCCCCAGCATTTT. This gives the protein CASSQDRVGRGNSNQPQHF. The rearrangement uses TRBV4-3 and TRBJ1-5; 7 nucleotides match TRBD1. The CDR3 is 19 amino acids. Germline CDR1 LGHNA, CDR2 YSLEER. V shed 0 bases, J shed 0 bases, and the junction held 11 bases outside the gene matches.

The rearrangement joins TRBV28 to TRBJ2-1; no firm D call. The CDR3 extends over 13 amino acids. The V end lost 10 bases, the J end lost 7 bases, and 17 bases lay between the germline ends. Germline V gives CDR1 MDHEN, CDR2 SYDVKM. Written as DNA, the CDR3 is TGTGCCAACCCCACCAAGCAGGCGAATGAGCAGTTCTTC. It is translated as CANPTKQANEQFF.

The chain couples TRBV27 to TRBJ1-1; D is uncertain. Germline assignment: CDR1 MNHEY and CDR2 SMNVEV (reference sequence). The CDR3 is made up of 15 amino acids. With 1 base removed from V and 6 bases from J, the gap between germline ends came to 15 bases. The CDR3 bases are TGTGCCAGCAGTTTATACTCCGGGGTCGGCGCTGAAGCTTTCTTT. It translates to CASSLYSGVGAEAFF.